This T cell receptor beta chain emerged from a study of cytomegalovirus exposure and HLA in healthy donors. This clone is labeled medium-sized. Its matching antigen is unknown. The method was immunoSEQ multiplex PCR; TCRdb's version includes in-frame clones alone and lacks a portion of them. The table has 45,000 to 55,000 clones, 88% seen once; the top ten hold over 6.5%. CDR1 is MRHNA and CDR2 is SNTAGT in the germline V gene. This CDR3 is built from 14 residues. J lost 6 bases, V lost 0 bases, and 0 bases had no gene match. Study conclusions and caveats: There were a few CMV-associated chains whose specificity for CMV antigens was confirmed in vitro.

The specimen sequenced was PBMCs. This clonotype originated in a woman in her thirties in good health and CMV-seronegative. The chain employs TRBV6-4 and TRBJ2-2; TRBD2 aligns across 8 bases. CDR3 DNA sequence: TGTGCCAGCAGTGACTCCGGGGGGGCCGGGGAGCTGTTTTTT. Translation gives CASSDSGGAGELFF.